This T cell receptor beta chain was observed in a study of T-cell reconstitution after alpha-beta-depleted transplantation in children. CDR3 size: 17 residues. The ends lost 3 bases at V and 1 base at J; junction bases unmatched: 9. Germline assignment: CDR1 PRHDT and CDR2 FYEKMQ (reference sequence). As it was prepared, the TCRbeta library received unique molecular identifiers. TCRdb re-analysed the PCR reads in MiXCR, keeping a single row per CDR3 protein. The sample records about 170,000 distinct CDR3 sequences, over 8.5% being singletons. This clonotype occurred many times. The target antigen is unknown. Study-wide results and caveats: Expanded graft clones, several hundred of them, were reportedly the source of alpha-beta T cells about two months after transplant. Once a year had passed after transplant, T-cell counts and diversity came mostly from newly produced T cells. Surviving thymic progenitors and recipient T cells were the source of high TCRbeta diversity at day 60 in some patients.

This TCR derives from a boy aged 2 to 10 with acute myeloid leukemia, due to receive a stem cell transplant. This chain connects TRBV13 to TRBJ1-1; 9 nucleotides match TRBD1. The input for sequencing was PBMCs, taken before TCRalphabeta/CD19-depleted stem cell transplant. The CDR3 region is CASSFIPTGGKNTEAFF. CDR3 nucleotide sequence: TGTGCCAGCAGCTTCATACCGACAGGGGGAAAGAACACTGAAGCTTTCTTT.